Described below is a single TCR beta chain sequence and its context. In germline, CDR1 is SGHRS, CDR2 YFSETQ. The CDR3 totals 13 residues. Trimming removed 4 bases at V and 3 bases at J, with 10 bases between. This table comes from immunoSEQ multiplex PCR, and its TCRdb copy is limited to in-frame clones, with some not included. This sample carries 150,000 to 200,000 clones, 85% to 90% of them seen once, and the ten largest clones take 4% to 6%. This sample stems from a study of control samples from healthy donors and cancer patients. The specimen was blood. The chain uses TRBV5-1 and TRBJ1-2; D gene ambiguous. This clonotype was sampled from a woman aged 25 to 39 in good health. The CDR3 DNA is TGCGCCAGCAGCCTCGGCGGGGACTATGGCTACACCTTC. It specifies CASSLGGDYGYTF.